Reported below is one T cell receptor beta chain. No antigen is known for it. Compared with germline, one end of the junction differs, possibly owing to a read error. The sample comes from a study of CD8+CD57+ T cells in acquired aplastic anemia. Study summary: Roughly 3 ug was the average amount of DNA from sorted CD4+ and CD8+ cells.

CDR3 length: 17 residues. Germline-derived CDR1 and CDR2 are SSHAT and FNYEAQ (reference sequence). Only patients with CD8+CD57+ cell expansion on flow cytometry were chosen for sequencing. CDR3 and TCR beta VDJ profiling relied on a genomic DNA template. From the reads, TCRdb called clonotypes with MiXCR, one entry per CDR3 protein. The profile shows 400,000 to 600,000 distinct CDR3 sequences, approximately 33% of them singletons. Overall study results and limits: Fewer than 30 shared CD8+ CDR3s appeared highly expressed within patients' immunodominant clones.

Sequencing was performed on sorted CD4+, CD8+, or CD8+CD57+ T cells (not recorded which) from PBMCs. The receptor comes from a human donor with aplastic anemia. The genes are TRBV7-7 and TRBJ2-7; possible D gene TRBD2, 5 bases. Gene TRBJ2-5 matches the end of the DNA better, so the J call may be wrong. In nucleotides, the CDR3 is TGTGCTAGCAGCTTAGCGCAGGATGGCCGGGGCCAAGAGACCCAGTACTTC. Translating gives CASSLAQDGRGQETQYF.